This TCR beta chain stems from a study of blood T cell repertoires in COVID-19. Measured with immunoSEQ multiplex PCR; TCRdb has only the in-frame clones, and not every one. Of about 180,000 clones detected, nearly 90% appear once; the ten largest clones hold approximately 2.1%. This CDR3 has 15 amino acids. V lost 0 bases to trimming and J lost 4 bases, with 12 bases between them. Per germline, CDR1 SGDLS and CDR2 YYNGEE. The specimen was peripheral blood. The chain links TRBV9 to TRBJ2-3; D perhaps matches TRBD1 (5 bases). This sequence originates from a man aged 18 to 35 who had recovered from COVID-19. CDR3 DNA: TGTGCCAGCAGCGTAGAGGGGATTCGATCAGATACGCAGTATTTT. Translating it yields CASSVEGIRSDTQYF. Full variable domain (remainder filled in from reference TRBV9 and TRBJ2-3): DSGVTQTPKHLITATGQRVTLRCSPRSGDLSVYWYQQSLDQGLQFLIQYYNGEERAKGNILERFSAQQFPDLHSELNLSSLELGDSALYFCASSVEGIRSDTQYFGPGTRLTVL.